A selection of T cell receptor beta chains follows, all from one sample in a study of blood T cells in healthy people across ages. MiXCR, run by TCRdb on the 5' RACE reads, gives a single entry per CDR3 protein. Among about 730,000 distinct CDR3 sequences listed, 35% to 45% were seen once. Source material: blood. Source of these receptors: a woman between 55 and 75 years old in good health. CDR3s include the opening cysteine and the closing phenylalanine or tryptophan. Fields, in order: V gene, clone size, D gene, J gene, CDR3 protein, CDR3 DNA. The D gene is left open where the match is weak. Size values are once, few and many counts, or a class for expanded clones, and some rows have none.

>TRBV5-1|.|TRBD1|TRBJ2-3
CASSWGPGQGATDTQYF
TGCGCCAGCAGCTGGGGCCCGGGACAGGGAGCCACAGATACGCAGTATTTT
>TRBV7-2|.|.|TRBJ2-3
CASSPRQSGRDTDTQYF
TGTGCCAGCAGCCCCCGGCAGAGCGGCCGAGACACAGATACGCAGTATTTT
>TRBV20-1|.|TRBD2|TRBJ2-7
CSARRLAGGSPYGQYF
TGCAGTGCTAGACGACTAGCGGGAGGAAGTCCCTACGGGCAGTACTTC
>TRBV6-1|.|TRBD1|TRBJ1-2
CASSVVGTGGAGYGYTF
TGTGCCAGCAGTGTGGTAGGGACAGGGGGCGCGGGATATGGCTACACCTTC
>TRBV18|few|.|TRBJ2-2
CASSPYSDTGELFF
TGTGCCAGCTCACCATACTCAGACACCGGGGAGCTGTTTTTT
>TRBV11-3|.|.|TRBJ2-3
CACSSERTQYF
TGTGCCTGCAGCTCGGAGCGTACGCAGTATTTT
>TRBV6-5|few|.|TRBJ2-5
CASSYSSGLETQYF
TGTGCCAGCAGTTACTCGAGCGGCCTTGAGACCCAGTACTTC
>TRBV14|many|TRBD2|TRBJ2-7
CASSQDSGTVYEQYF
TGTGCCAGCAGCCAAGACAGCGGGACGGTGTACGAGCAGTACTTC
>TRBV20-1|.|TRBD2|TRBJ2-7
CSARDLAGQTYEQYF
TGCAGTGCTAGAGACCTAGCGGGACAAACCTACGAGCAGTACTTC
>TRBV4-3|once|TRBD2|TRBJ2-4
CASSPSILAGLAKNIQYF
TGCGCCAGCAGCCCCAGTATTCTAGCGGGGTTAGCCAAAAACATTCAGTACTTC
>TRBV29-1|many|.|TRBJ2-5
CSVEVRLTETQYF
TGCAGCGTTGAAGTTCGGTTAACGGAGACCCAGTACTTC